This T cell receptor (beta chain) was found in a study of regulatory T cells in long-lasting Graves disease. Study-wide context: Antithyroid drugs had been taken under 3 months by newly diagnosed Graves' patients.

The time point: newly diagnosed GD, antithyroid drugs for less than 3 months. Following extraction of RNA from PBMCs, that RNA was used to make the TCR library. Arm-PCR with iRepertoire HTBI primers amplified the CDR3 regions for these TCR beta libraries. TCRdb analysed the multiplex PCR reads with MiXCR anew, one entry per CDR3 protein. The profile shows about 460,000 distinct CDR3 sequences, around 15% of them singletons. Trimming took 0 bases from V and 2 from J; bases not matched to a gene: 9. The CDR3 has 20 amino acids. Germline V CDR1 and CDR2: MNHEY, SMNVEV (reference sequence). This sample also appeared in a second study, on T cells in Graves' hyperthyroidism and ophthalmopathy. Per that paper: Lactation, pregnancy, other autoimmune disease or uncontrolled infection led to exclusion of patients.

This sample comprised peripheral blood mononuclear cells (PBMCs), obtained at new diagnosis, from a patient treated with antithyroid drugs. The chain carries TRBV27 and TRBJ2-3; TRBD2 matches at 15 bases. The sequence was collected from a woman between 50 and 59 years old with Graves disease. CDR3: CASSLSGTSGRTGHTDTQYF. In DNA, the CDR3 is TGTGCCAGCAGTTTATCCGGGACTAGCGGGAGGACTGGCCACACAGATACGCAGTATTTT.